This T cell receptor (beta chain) emerged from a study of T-cell memory formation after mild COVID-19. Study details: Across donors, TCR clusters were largely donor specific.

In its sample, this clonotype was seen many times. The V segment lost 4 bases and the J segment 5 bases; nucleotides outside the gene matches: 10. This CDR3 region has 15 residues. Looked up from germline, CDR1 is MGHRA and CDR2 is YSYEKL. TCRdb re-analysed the 5' RACE reads in MiXCR, keeping a single row per CDR3 protein. The sample lists more than 75,000 distinct CDR3 sequences, approximately 15% occurring once. The receptor's source is an adult woman who had mild COVID-19 (a few samples of this study predate the infection). Cell type and time point are not known. The sample consisted of PBMCs or a T cell subset sorted from them (not recorded which). The V gene is TRBV4-1, the J gene TRBJ2-5; 7 bases are a match to TRBD1. This CDR3 is CASSRKGDSLETQYF. For the CDR3, the DNA is TGCGCCAGCAGCCGAAAGGGGGACAGTTTGGAGACCCAGTACTTC.